The entry below describes one TCR beta chain. Antigen: not known. Different DNA sequences within this sample yield the same CDR3. This sample was included in a study of beta chain features in type 1 diabetes. Overall study findings and caveats: Moderate yet significant TCRB CDR3 shortening was seen in Type 1 diabetes patients in all four CD4+ subsets.

The CDR3 covers 12 residues. The germline V gene has CDR1 SQVTM and CDR2 ANQGSEA. The ends were cut back, 6 bases at V and 1 base at J, with 7 bases in the middle. The authors reverse transcribed all of the isolated RNA, so sequencing captured expressed TCRB transcripts. The repertoire was sequenced with immunoSEQ multiplex PCR; TCRdb's copy has only in-frame clones and lacks some. This sample has 550,000 to 850,000 clones; about an eighth occur once, and the top ten carry approximately 0.021%. The sequence came from a man younger than 35 with type 1 diabetes. The chain links TRBV29-1 to TRBJ1-3, with D perhaps TRBD1 (6 bases). Source material: naive CD4+ T cells from blood. The CDR3 is CSVQGSGNTIYF. The CDR3 nucleotides are TGCAGCGTCCAGGGGTCTGGAAACACCATATATTTT.